This T cell receptor (beta chain) was captured in a study of blood T cell repertoires in COVID-19. In this sample, this clone turned up once. Clones were sequenced by immunoSEQ multiplex PCR, and TCRdb holds only the in-frame ones, with some missing. This sample has some 100,000 clones, with around 85% found just once. CDR3 size: 16 residues. V shed 1 base, J shed 3 bases, and the junction held 9 bases outside the gene matches. Germline values: CDR1 LGHNA, CDR2 YNFKEQ. The material sequenced was PBMCs or T cells enriched from blood (not recorded which). This rearrangement joins TRBV4-2 to TRBJ2-7; 7 positions match TRBD2. The TCR comes from a woman in her fifties or sixties who had recovered from COVID-19. CDR3 amino acids: CASSQGLGEGHYEQYF. The DNA of the CDR3 is TGTGCCAGCAGCCAAGGCCTAGGGGAGGGCCACTACGAGCAGTACTTC.